This entry concerns a single T cell receptor (beta chain). The antigen remains unidentified. As defined, naive CD8 cells were CD45RO-negative and positively selected for CCR7, with terminally differentiated effector memory CD45RA+ cells excluded. Germline lookup yields CDR1 MNHEY and CDR2 SMNVEV (reference sequence). CDR3 length: 16 residues. The V and J ends lost 5 bases and 1 base, in that order; junction bases with no gene match: 10. This sample was included in a study of shared clonotypes between healthy human individuals. Clones were read by immunoSEQ multiplex PCR, and TCRdb kept only the in-frame ones, dropping some. Here the sample spans approximately 650,000 clones, around 95% being singletons. Study-wide points: Expectations were that clonotype sharing among donors would be affected by sequencing depth.

This receptor was obtained from a woman younger than 45 in good health. The specimen sequenced was naive CD8+ T cells sorted from blood. The chain is built from TRBV27 and TRBJ2-7; 8 nucleotides agree with TRBD2. The CDR3 region is CASSPSSGQSSYEQYF. The DNA for the CDR3 is TGTGCCAGCAGTCCGTCTAGCGGGCAATCTTCCTACGAGCAGTACTTC.